The next 26 T cell receptor beta chains were all read from a single sample in a study of T-cell reconstitution after alpha-beta-depleted transplantation in children. Preparing the TCRbeta library involved the use of unique molecular identifiers. TCRdb itself ran the PCR reads through MiXCR, one entry per CDR3 protein. The data hold approximately 800,000 distinct CDR3 sequences, with less than 20% observed a single time. Sequencing used PBMCs, mostly from graft donor cells, obtained 360 days after TCRalphabeta/CD19-depleted stem cell transplant. The receptors stem from a male patient younger than 18 who had a stem cell transplant for acute lymphoblastic leukemia, so the T cells may come from the graft donor.

This clonotype showed up many times. This chain links TRBV7-3 with TRBJ2-1; D not certain. This CDR3 has 14 amino acids. Trimming took 6 bases from V and 6 from J, leaving 15 bases between them. The V gene's germline CDR1 is SGHTA and CDR2 FQGTGA. The CDR3 protein is CASSSGVSGNEQFF. The DNA of the CDR3 is TGTGCCAGCAGTTCTGGGGTTTCGGGCAATGAGCAGTTCTTC.

This chain links TRBV5-1 with TRBJ2-5, with 10 positions matching TRBD1. J lost 3 bases, V lost 4 bases, and 9 bases had no gene match. This CDR3 has 16 residues. In germline, CDR1 is SGHRS, CDR2 YFSETQ. CDR3: CASSRRQGALKETQYF. The CDR3 DNA reads TGCGCCAGCAGCCGCAGACAGGGGGCGCTAAAAGAGACCCAGTACTTC.

This chain joins TRBV12-3 or TRBV12-4 and TRBJ1-6; 10 bases map to TRBD1. The CDR3 has 15 residues. The V segment lost 7 bases and the J segment 7 bases; nucleotides outside the gene matches: 7. The CDR3 loop is CASTYLGQGNSPLHF. CDR3 in DNA: TGTGCCAGCACGTATTTGGGACAGGGGAATTCACCCCTCCACTTT.

Note on this clonotype: Likely a read error: the CDR3 ends without its conserved phenylalanine or tryptophan. The DNA is left out, because the CDR3 cannot be placed on it with certainty; the CDR3 is given as TCRdb lists it. The V gene is TRBV20-1, the J gene TRBJ1-4. Including both end residues, the CDR3 is 11 amino acids long. Germline assignment: CDR1 DFQATT and CDR2 SNEGSKA (reference sequence). The CDR3 protein is CSAREPGGETL.

This clonotype was seen more than once but under ten times. This chain joins TRBV3-1 and TRBJ2-7, with no clear D. The CDR3 is made up of 14 amino acids. Trimming stripped 0 bases from V and 0 bases from J, with 6 bases between. CDR1 is LGHDT, CDR2 YNNKEL, per germline (reference sequence). The CDR3 bases are TGTGCCAGCAGCCAAGATCGCTTCTCCTACGAGCAGTACTTC. This translates into CASSQDRFSYEQYF.

The chain links TRBV5-1 to TRBJ2-2, with TRBD2 as a possible D gene (6 bases). This CDR3 region has 15 residues. Germline loops: CDR1 SGHRS, CDR2 YFSETQ. The V gene lost 4 bases and the J gene lost 6 bases, with 16 bases spanning the gap. The chain's CDR3 is CASSPEGTHAGELFF. CDR3 bases: TGCGCCAGCAGCCCGGAGGGGACCCACGCCGGGGAGCTGTTTTTT.

This clonotype was counted between two and nine times. The chain is built from TRBV29-1 and TRBJ2-6; D may be TRBD1 (5 bases). V gave up 5 bases and J gave up 12 bases, with 14 bases separating them. The CDR3 runs 12 residues. CDR1 is SQVTM, CDR2 ANQGSEA, per germline. The CDR3 region is CSVQTAPTVLTF. As DNA, the CDR3 is TGCAGCGTTCAGACAGCGCCCACCGTCCTGACTTTC.

This clonotype was recorded at least ten times. This rearrangement joins TRBV7-3 to TRBJ2-1; TRBD1 matches 7 bases. Germline V gives CDR1 SGHTA, CDR2 FQGTGA. The V and J ends lost 5 bases and 2 bases, in that order; junction bases with no gene match: 3. This CDR3 is 14 amino acids long. The CDR3 region is CASSRTGAYNEQFF. The CDR3 DNA reads TGTGCCAGCAGCCGGACAGGCGCCTACAATGAGCAGTTCTTC.

This clonotype was detected only a few times. The chain links TRBV10-3 to TRBJ2-7; 7 bases agree with TRBD1. There are 14 residues in the CDR3. V gave up 8 bases and J gave up 5 bases; unmatched junction bases: 12. The germline gives CDR1 ENHRY, CDR2 SYGVKD. The CDR3 nucleotides are TGTGCCATCCGAGTAAAACAGGGGTTCCACGAGCAGTACTTC. Translated: CAIRVKQGFHEQYF.

This clonotype was seen at least ten times. J is TRBJ2-7 and V is TRBV15; 10 bases line up with TRBD1. The CDR3 runs to 15 residues. After removal of 3 bases from V and 7 bases from J, the junction contained 9 bases not matched to a gene. Germline V lookup: CDR1 LNHNV, CDR2 YYDKDF (reference sequence). CDR3 nucleotide sequence: TGTGCCACCAGCAGGGTAGACAGGGGGCTAAGTGAGCAGTACTTC. It yields the protein CATSRVDRGLSEQYF. The full variable domain, in which reference TRBV15 and TRBJ2-7 provide the parts outside the CDR3, is DAMVIQNPRYQVTQFGKPVTLSCSQTLNHNVMYWYQQKSSQAPKLLFHYYDKDFNNEADTPDNFQSRRPNTSFCFLDIRSPGLGDTAMYLCATSRVDRGLSEQYFGPGTRLTVT.

The CDR3, as DNA: TGTGCCAGCAGTTCCCTCCCCAGAGTTAATGCTGAAGCTTTCTTT. Translated, it gives CASSSLPRVNAEAFF. The chain carries TRBV28 and TRBJ1-1; D unclear. The germline V and J ends were trimmed by 4 bases and 6 bases, with 18 bases remaining between them. Germline V gene data show CDR1 as MDHEN and CDR2 as SYDVKM. This CDR3 is built from 15 residues.

This clonotype was found a few times. The rearrangement joins TRBV9 to TRBJ1-1, with D possibly matching TRBD1 (5 bases). The V gene's germline CDR1 is SGDLS and CDR2 YYNGEE. Trimming removed 0 bases from V and 4 bases from J, with 10 bases in between. The CDR3 covers 14 residues. The CDR3 region is CASSVVGGSTEAFF. CDR3 bases: TGTGCCAGCAGCGTAGTTGGGGGGAGCACTGAAGCTTTCTTT.

This clonotype was detected only a few times. The chain links TRBV4-1 to TRBJ2-3; TRBD1 matches at 7 bases. This CDR3 has 13 residues. With V trimmed by 6 bases and J by 5 bases, 5 bases remained unmatched. Germline lookup yields CDR1 MGHRA and CDR2 YSYEKL. CDR3 region: CASRLTGVDTQYF. CDR3 sequence (DNA): TGCGCCAGCAGACTTACAGGGGTAGATACGCAGTATTTT.

In its sample, this clonotype was seen many times. The V call is TRBV10-2, the J call TRBJ2-7; TRBD2 agrees at 8 bases. Trimming took 6 bases from V and 2 from J; bases not matched to a gene: 3. Germline V gives CDR1 WSHSY, CDR2 SAAADI. The CDR3 consists of 13 residues. The CDR3 loop is CASRRGDPYEQYF. DNA of the CDR3: TGCGCCAGCAGGCGGGGGGATCCCTACGAGCAGTACTTC.

Many counts were recorded for this clonotype. This chain joins TRBV24-1 and TRBJ1-2; no firm D call. The germline gives CDR1 KGHDR, CDR2 SFDVKD. The CDR3 is made up of 10 amino acids. The V end was cut by 9 bases, the J end by 6 bases, with 7 bases between. The CDR3 coding sequence is TGTGCCACCGAATCGGATGGCTACACCTTC. As protein: CATESDGYTF.

This clonotype was seen a few times. The rearrangement joins TRBV7-2 to TRBJ1-1, with no clear D. CDR3 length: 13 residues. The V gene's germline CDR1 is SGHTA and CDR2 FQGNSA. The V end lost 4 bases, the J end lost 4 bases, and 10 bases lay between the germline ends. The CDR3 nucleotides read TGTGCCAGCAGCTCCCGCGTGGGCACTGAAGCTTTCTTT. It encodes CASSSRVGTEAFF.

This CDR3 is CASRPRLGQPQHF. The CDR3 DNA is TGCGCCAGCAGACCGAGACTGGGTCAGCCCCAGCATTTT. The chain couples TRBV5-1 to TRBJ1-5; D is ambiguous. CDR3 length equals 13 residues. From germline, CDR1 is SGHRS and CDR2 YFSETQ. V was cut by 5 bases and J by 6 bases, with 12 bases left in between.

This clonotype has at least ten counts. The chain employs TRBV6-2 or TRBV6-3 and TRBJ2-2; 10 bases agree with TRBD2. CDR1 and CDR2 from the germline V gene are MNHEY and SVGEGT. The CDR3 length is 16 residues. V gave up 0 bases and J gave up 4 bases; unmatched junction bases: 2. CDR3 amino acids: CASSYSLAGVTGELFF. For the CDR3, the DNA is TGTGCCAGCAGTTACTCGCTAGCGGGGGTCACCGGGGAGCTGTTTTTT.

In its sample, this clonotype was seen a few times. The chain joins TRBV7-3 to TRBJ1-1; D unclear. The CDR3 has 15 residues. Germline V lookup: CDR1 SGHTA, CDR2 FQGTGA. Trimming took off 4 bases at V and 0 bases at J, with 12 bases between the two ends. In nucleotides, the CDR3 is TGTGCCAGCAGCTCGACCGGAAATATGAACACTGAAGCTTTCTTT. It specifies CASSSTGNMNTEAFF.

Ten or more counts support this clonotype. V gene TRBV20-1 combines with J gene TRBJ2-1; D is ambiguous. This CDR3 comprises 13 residues. Germline CDR1 and CDR2: DFQATT and SNEGSKA (reference sequence). V was pared by 3 bases and J by 0 bases, with 6 bases between. The CDR3: CSARLYSYNEQFF. CDR3 DNA: TGCAGTGCTAGGCTCTACTCCTACAATGAGCAGTTCTTC.

The chain joins TRBV10-2 to TRBJ2-7; D is possibly TRBD1 (7 bases). The CDR3 consists of 16 residues. V lost 2 bases, J lost 3 bases, and 17 bases lay in between. The V gene's germline CDR1 is WSHSY and CDR2 SAAADI. DNA of the CDR3: TGCGCCAGCAGTGAGCCGGGGGACAGAGGAGGCTACGAGCAGTACTTC. It translates to CASSEPGDRGGYEQYF.

This clonotype was seen repeatedly, ten times or more. The genes are TRBV27 and TRBJ2-5; D uncertain. The CDR3 is 15 amino acids. CDR1 and CDR2 from the germline V gene are MNHEY and SMNVEV (reference sequence). V was pared by 8 bases and J by 2 bases, with 18 bases between. CDR3 bases: TGTGCCAGCTCCCTTTTTGTTTCCCCTCAAGAGACCCAGTACTTC. It codes for CASSLFVSPQETQYF.

About this clonotype itself: The CDR3 carries no conserved terminal phenylalanine or tryptophan, so it likely arises from a read error. The chain employs TRBV12-3 or TRBV12-4 and TRBJ1-4, with unresolved D. Between the trimmed V and J ends, which lost 1 base and 5 bases, there was a span of 11 bases. This CDR3 has 15 amino acids. The CDR3 loop reads CASSLVNSLNEKLFC. CDR3 DNA: TGTGCCAGCAGTTTAGTAAACAGCCTGAATGAAAAACTGTTTTGT.

The table lists this clonotype with many counts. The chain uses TRBV12-3 or TRBV12-4 and TRBJ2-3, with 11 nucleotides matching TRBD2. The CDR3 covers 14 residues. Losses at the gene ends were 7 bases for V and 3 bases for J; bases not matched to a gene: 3. CDR3 DNA sequence: TGTGCCAGCAAATCTAGCGGGAGGACAGATACGCAGTATTTT. Translating gives CASKSSGRTDTQYF.

The CDR3 region is CASSFEGGGFINQETQYF. CDR3 bases: TGTGCCAGCAGTTTCGAGGGAGGGGGATTTATAAACCAAGAGACCCAGTACTTC. The genes are TRBV28 and TRBJ2-5; weak D call: TRBD2 (7 bases). The germline V and J ends were trimmed by 3 bases and 0 bases, with 20 bases remaining between them. Germline CDR1 reads MDHEN; CDR2 reads SYDVKM. The CDR3 is made up of 18 amino acids.

In this sample, this clonotype turned up many times. This chain connects TRBV5-1 to TRBJ2-5; weak D call: TRBD1 (5 bases). Germline V gene sequence: CDR1 SGHRS, CDR2 YFSETQ. Trimming removed 0 bases at V and 6 bases at J, with 9 bases between. This CDR3 region has 13 residues. This CDR3 is CASSLGQGKTQYF. For the CDR3, the DNA is TGCGCCAGCAGCTTGGGGCAGGGAAAGACCCAGTACTTC.